The next 2 T cell receptor beta chains were all read from a single sample in a study of shared clonotypes between healthy human individuals. Selected positively for CCR7 and CD45RO-negative, naive CD8 cells excluded terminally differentiated effector memory CD45RA+ cells. Profiled with immunoSEQ multiplex PCR; TCRdb holds only in-frame clones, not every one. Here the sample spans approximately 740,000 clones, about 92% being singletons. Sequencing was performed on naive CD8+ T cells sorted from blood. These receptors were collected from a man younger than 45 in good health.

This chain connects TRBV7-9 to TRBJ2-7; 8 nucleotides match TRBD2. J was trimmed by 5 bases and V by 3 bases; bases with no gene match: 3. The CDR3 spans 13 residues. CDR1 and CDR2 from the germline V gene are SEHNR and FQNEAQ (reference sequence). This CDR3 is CASSFAGGNEQYF. The CDR3 coding sequence is TGTGCCAGCAGCTTCGCGGGAGGCAACGAGCAGTACTTC. Full variable domain (missing parts from reference TRBV7-9 and TRBJ2-7): DTGVSQNPRHKITKRGQNVTFRCDPISEHNRLYWYRQTLGQGPEFLTYFQNEAQLEKSRLLSDRFSAERPKGSFSTLEIQRTEQGDSAMYLCASSFAGGNEQYFGPGTRLTVT.

This chain connects TRBV7-8 to TRBJ1-1; maybe TRBD1 (5 bases). V lost 2 bases and J 3 bases, leaving 16 bases between the germline ends. Germline V gene sequence: CDR1 SGHVS, CDR2 FQNEAQ. The CDR3 covers 16 residues. The CDR3 nucleotides read TGTGCCAGCAGCTTATGGGCAGGGAACGAAGACACTGAAGCTTTCTTT. Translating it yields CASSLWAGNEDTEAFF. Based on the CDR3 plus reference TRBV7-8 and TRBJ1-1, the full variable domain is GAGVSQSPRYKVAKRGQDVALRCDPISGHVSLFWYQQALGQGPEFLTYFQNEAQLDKSGLPSDRFFAERPEGSVSTLKIQRTQQEDSAVYLCASSLWAGNEDTEAFFGQGTRLTVV.